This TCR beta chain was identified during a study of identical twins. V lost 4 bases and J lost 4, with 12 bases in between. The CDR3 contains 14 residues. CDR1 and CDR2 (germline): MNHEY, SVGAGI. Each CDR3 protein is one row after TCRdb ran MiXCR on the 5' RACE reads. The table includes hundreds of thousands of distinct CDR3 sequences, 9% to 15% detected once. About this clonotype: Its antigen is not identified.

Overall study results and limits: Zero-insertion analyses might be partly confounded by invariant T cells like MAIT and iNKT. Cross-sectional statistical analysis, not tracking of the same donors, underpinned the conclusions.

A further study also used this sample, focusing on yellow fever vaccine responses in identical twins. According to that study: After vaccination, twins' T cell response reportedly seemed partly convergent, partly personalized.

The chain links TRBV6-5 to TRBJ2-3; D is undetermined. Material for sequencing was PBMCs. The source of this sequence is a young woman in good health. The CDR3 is CASSSTQFADTQYF. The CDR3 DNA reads TGTGCCAGCAGTTCTACCCAGTTCGCAGATACGCAGTATTTT.